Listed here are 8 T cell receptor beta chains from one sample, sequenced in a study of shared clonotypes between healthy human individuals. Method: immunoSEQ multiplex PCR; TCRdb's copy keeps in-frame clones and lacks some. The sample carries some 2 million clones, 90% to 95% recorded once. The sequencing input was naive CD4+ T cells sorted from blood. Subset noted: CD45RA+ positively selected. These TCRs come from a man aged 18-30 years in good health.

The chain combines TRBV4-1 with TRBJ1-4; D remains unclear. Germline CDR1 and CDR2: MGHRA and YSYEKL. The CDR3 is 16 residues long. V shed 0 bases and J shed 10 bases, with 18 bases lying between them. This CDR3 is CASSQEMWQEFGKLFF. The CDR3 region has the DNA TGCGCCAGCAGCCAAGAGATGTGGCAGGAGTTCGGAAAACTGTTTTTT.

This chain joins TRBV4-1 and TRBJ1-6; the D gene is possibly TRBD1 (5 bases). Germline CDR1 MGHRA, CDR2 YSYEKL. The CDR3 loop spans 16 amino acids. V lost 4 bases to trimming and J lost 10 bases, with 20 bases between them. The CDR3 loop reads CASSPAPRGKGSPLHF. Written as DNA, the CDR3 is TGCGCCAGCAGCCCGGCCCCCCGGGGGAAGGGATCACCCCTCCACTTT.

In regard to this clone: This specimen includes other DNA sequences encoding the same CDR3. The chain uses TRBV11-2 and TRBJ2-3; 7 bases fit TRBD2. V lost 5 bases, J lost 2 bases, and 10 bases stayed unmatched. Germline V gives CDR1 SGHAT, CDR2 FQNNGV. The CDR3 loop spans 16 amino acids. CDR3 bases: TGTGCCAGCAGCCTTGTCGCCGGGGGGATCACAGATACGCAGTATTTT. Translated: CASSLVAGGITDTQYF.

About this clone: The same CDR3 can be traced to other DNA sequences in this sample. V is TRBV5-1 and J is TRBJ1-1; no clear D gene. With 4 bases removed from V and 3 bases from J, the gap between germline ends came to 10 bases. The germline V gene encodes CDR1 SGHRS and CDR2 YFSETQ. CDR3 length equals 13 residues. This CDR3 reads CASSLVPDTEAFF. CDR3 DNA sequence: TGCGCCAGCAGCCTCGTACCTGACACTGAAGCTTTCTTT.

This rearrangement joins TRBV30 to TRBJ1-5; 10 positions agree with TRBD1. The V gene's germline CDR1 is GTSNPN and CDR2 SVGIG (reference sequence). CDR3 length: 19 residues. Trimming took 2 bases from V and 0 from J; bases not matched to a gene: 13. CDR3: CAWSYNRDRGGNSNQPQHF. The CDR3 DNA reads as TGTGCCTGGAGTTACAACCGGGACAGGGGTGGAAATAGCAATCAGCCCCAGCATTTT.

The CDR3 protein is CASKIPIRETQYF. The CDR3 bases are TGTGCCAGCAAAATCCCGATTCGAGAGACCCAGTACTTC. The rearrangement links TRBV2 to TRBJ2-5; D remains ambiguous. Germline V gene lookup returns CDR1 SNHLY and CDR2 FYNNEI. The CDR3 has 13 amino acids. V gave up 7 bases and J gave up 4 bases, with 13 bases separating them.

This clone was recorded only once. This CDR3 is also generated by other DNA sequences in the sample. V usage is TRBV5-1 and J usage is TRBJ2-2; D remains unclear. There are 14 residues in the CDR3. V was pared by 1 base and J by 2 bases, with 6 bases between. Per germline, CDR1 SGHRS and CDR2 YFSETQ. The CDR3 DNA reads TGCGCCAGCAGCTTGACCGGTAACACCGGGGAGCTGTTTTTT. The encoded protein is CASSLTGNTGELFF. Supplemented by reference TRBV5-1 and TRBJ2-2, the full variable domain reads KAGVTQTPRYLIKTRGQQVTLSCSPISGHRSVSWYQQTPGQGLQFLFEYFSETQRNKGNFPGRFSGRQFSNSRSEMNVSTLELGDSALYLCASSLTGNTGELFFGEGSRLTVL.

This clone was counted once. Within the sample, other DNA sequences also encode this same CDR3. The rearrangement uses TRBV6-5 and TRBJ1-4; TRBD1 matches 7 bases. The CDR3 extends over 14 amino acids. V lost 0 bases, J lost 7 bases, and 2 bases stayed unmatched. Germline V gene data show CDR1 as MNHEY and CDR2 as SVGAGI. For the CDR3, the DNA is TGTGCCAGCAGTTACTCCAACAGGGGTGAAAAACTGTTTTTT. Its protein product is CASSYSNRGEKLFF.